This T cell receptor (beta chain) emerged from a study of blood T cell repertoires in COVID-19. This CDR3 is 15 amino acids long. V trimming: 4 bases; J trimming: 6 bases; junction bases outside the gene matches: 10. Per the germline V gene, CDR1 is SGHRS and CDR2 is YFSETQ. Authors' methods: It was from reference gene primer amplification that nucleated cell counts were estimated. Assay used: immunoSEQ multiplex PCR; TCRdb lists only in-frame clones, some missing. The V and J calls and clone size are taken from that table; D and trimming were inferred from the DNA. Among approximately 220,000 clones listed, roughly 80% were seen once.

The sample comprised peripheral blood. The V gene is TRBV5-1, the J gene TRBJ2-3, with TRBD2 matching 8 bases. The receptor comes from a woman older than 75 with acute or convalescent COVID-19. The CDR3 is CASSREGQGRDTQYF. DNA for the CDR3: TGCGCCAGCAGCCGGGAGGGCCAGGGGCGGGATACGCAGTATTTT.